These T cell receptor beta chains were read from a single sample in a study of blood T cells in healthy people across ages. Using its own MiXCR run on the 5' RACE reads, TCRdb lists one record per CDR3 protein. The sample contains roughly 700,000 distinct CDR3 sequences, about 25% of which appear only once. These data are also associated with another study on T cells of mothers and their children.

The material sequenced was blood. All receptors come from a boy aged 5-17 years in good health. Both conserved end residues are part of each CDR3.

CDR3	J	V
CASSQPGRETQYF	TRBJ2-5	TRBV3-1
CASSFGTPFGGYTF	TRBJ1-2	TRBV28
CASSRGGGEAFF	TRBJ1-1	TRBV6-5
CSGTGQVGTDTQYF	TRBJ2-3	TRBV29-1
CASSGGEREDYEQYF	TRBJ2-7	TRBV7-9
CASSKQAGAETQYF	TRBJ2-5	TRBV6-2/TRBV6-3
CASSELGGAGFNERFF	TRBJ2-5	TRBV25-1
CASSQESEGVGSSYNSPLHF	TRBJ1-6	TRBV4-3
CASSYVGSTNEKLFF	TRBJ1-4	TRBV6-2/TRBV6-3
CASSQATFGGTEAFF	TRBJ1-1	TRBV4-1
CASTLASSYEQYF	NA	TRBV28